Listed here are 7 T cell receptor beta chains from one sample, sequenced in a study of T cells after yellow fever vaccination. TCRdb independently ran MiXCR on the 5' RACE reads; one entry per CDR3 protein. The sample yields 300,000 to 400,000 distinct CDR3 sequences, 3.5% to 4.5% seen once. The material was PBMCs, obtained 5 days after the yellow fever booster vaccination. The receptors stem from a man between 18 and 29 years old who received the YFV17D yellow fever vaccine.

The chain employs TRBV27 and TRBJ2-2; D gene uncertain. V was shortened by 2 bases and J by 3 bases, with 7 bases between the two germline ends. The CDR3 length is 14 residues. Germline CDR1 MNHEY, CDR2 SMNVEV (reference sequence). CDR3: CASSLGQDTGELFF. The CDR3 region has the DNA TGTGCCAGCAGTTTAGGCCAGGACACCGGGGAGCTGTTTTTT.

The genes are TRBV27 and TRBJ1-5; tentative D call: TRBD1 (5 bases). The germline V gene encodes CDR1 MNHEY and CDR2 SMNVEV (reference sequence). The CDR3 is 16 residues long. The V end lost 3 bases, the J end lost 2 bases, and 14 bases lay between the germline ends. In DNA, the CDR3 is TGTGCCAGCAGTTTTACGTCCGGGGGGGGCAATCAGCCCCAGCATTTT. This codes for CASSFTSGGGNQPQHF.

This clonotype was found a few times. This chain's CDR3 is CASSPLGNKIETQYF. The CDR3 bases are TGTGCCAGCAGCCCCCTAGGGAACAAGATTGAGACCCAGTACTTC. The rearrangement uses TRBV7-9 and TRBJ2-5, with D unresolved. The germline CDR1 and CDR2 sequences are SEHNR and FQNEAQ (reference sequence). The V end was cut by 5 bases, the J end by 5 bases, with 18 bases between. This CDR3 is 15 amino acids long.

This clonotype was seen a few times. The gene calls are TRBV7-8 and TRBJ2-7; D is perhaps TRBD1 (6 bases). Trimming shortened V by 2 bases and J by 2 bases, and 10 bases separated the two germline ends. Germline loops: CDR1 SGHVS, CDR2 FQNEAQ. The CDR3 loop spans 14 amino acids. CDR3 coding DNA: TGTGCCAGCAGCTTAATGGGGGCGGCCTACGAGCAGTACGTC. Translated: CASSLMGAAYEQYV.

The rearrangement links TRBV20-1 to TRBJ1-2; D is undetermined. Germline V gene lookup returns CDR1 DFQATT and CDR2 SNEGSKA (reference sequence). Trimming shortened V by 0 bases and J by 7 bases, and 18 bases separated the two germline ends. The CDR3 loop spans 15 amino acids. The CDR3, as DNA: TGCAGTGCTAGAGATATGCGGGAAAGTTCTTCTGGCTACACCTTC. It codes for CSARDMRESSSGYTF.

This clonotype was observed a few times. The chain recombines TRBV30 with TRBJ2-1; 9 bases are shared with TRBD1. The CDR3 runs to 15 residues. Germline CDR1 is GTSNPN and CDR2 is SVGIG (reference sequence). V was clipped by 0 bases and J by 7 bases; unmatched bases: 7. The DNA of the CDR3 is TGTGCCTGGAGTGTAGGACAGGGGTTAAAGAATGAGCAGTTCTTC. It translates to CAWSVGQGLKNEQFF.

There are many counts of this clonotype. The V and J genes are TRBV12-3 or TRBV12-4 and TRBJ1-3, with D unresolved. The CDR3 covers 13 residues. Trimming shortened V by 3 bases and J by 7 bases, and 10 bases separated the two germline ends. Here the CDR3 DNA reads TGTGCCAGCAGTTTTTCAGGCCAGAACACCATATATTTT. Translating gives CASSFSGQNTIYF.